The 19 T cell receptor beta chains in this list originate from one sample, sequenced in a study of blood T cell repertoires in COVID-19. This table comes from immunoSEQ multiplex PCR, and its TCRdb copy is limited to in-frame clones, with some not included. The data show more than 150,000 clones, about four fifths seen once. Sequenced sample: peripheral blood. These receptors originate from a woman in her 40s with acute or convalescent COVID-19.

The rearrangement uses TRBV4-2 and TRBJ2-3, with 9 nucleotides matching TRBD2. This CDR3 contains 17 residues. Germline V gene sequence: CDR1 LGHNA, CDR2 YNFKEQ. The trim removed 1 base at V and 3 bases at J, leaving 8 bases unmatched. CDR3 coding DNA: TGTGCCAGCAGCCAAGGGAGCGCGGGGGGGGAAACAGATACGCAGTATTTT. It translates to CASSQGSAGGETDTQYF.

The rearrangement joins TRBV6-6 to TRBJ2-1; 7 nucleotides line up with TRBD2. This CDR3 has 15 amino acids. With 5 bases clipped from V and 8 bases from J, the junction kept 12 bases outside the gene matches. Germline V gene data show CDR1 as MNHNY and CDR2 as SVGAGI (reference sequence). The CDR3 bases are TGTGCCAGCAGTCCCGGGGGGACCTGGGGATATGAGCAGTTCTTC. Its translation: CASSPGGTWGYEQFF.

This rearrangement joins TRBV12-3 or TRBV12-4 to TRBJ2-1; D is unclear. The CDR3 spans 13 residues. The V end was cut by 5 bases, the J end by 5 bases, with 10 bases between. The CDR3 loop reads CASSTQVDNEQFF. The CDR3 DNA reads TGTGCCAGCAGTACCCAGGTTGACAATGAGCAGTTCTTC.

The chain carries TRBV2 and TRBJ2-3; tentative D call: TRBD2 (7 bases). Trimming took 3 bases from V and 2 from J, leaving 15 bases between them. The CDR3 has 16 residues. Germline loops: CDR1 SNHLY, CDR2 FYNNEI. CDR3 protein: CASSDSSGGYTDTQYF. The CDR3 nucleotides are TGTGCCAGCAGTGACTCGTCGGGGGGCTACACAGATACGCAGTATTTT.

This chain connects TRBV28 to TRBJ1-3; unclear D gene. From germline, CDR1 is MDHEN and CDR2 SYDVKM. The CDR3 consists of 18 residues. The germline V and J ends were trimmed by 5 bases and 4 bases, with 24 bases remaining between them. The CDR3 sequence is CASSPPLSWSTGGNTIYF. DNA of the CDR3: TGTGCCAGCAGTCCTCCCCTTAGCTGGAGTACGGGGGGAAACACCATATATTTT.

The chain links TRBV4-2 to TRBJ1-5, with 8 bases matching TRBD1. The V gene end was trimmed by 5 bases and the J gene end by 5 bases; junction bases not matched to a gene: 8. Germline lookup yields CDR1 LGHNA and CDR2 YNFKEQ. The CDR3 is made up of 15 amino acids. The CDR3 DNA reads as TGTGCCAGCAGCTACGACAGGGGCTGGGATCAGCCCCAGCATTTT. Protein: CASSYDRGWDQPQHF.

This rearrangement joins TRBV6-1 to TRBJ1-3; D is unclear. CDR3 length: 16 residues. V lost 0 bases to trimming and J lost 5 bases, with 14 bases between them. Per the germline V gene, CDR1 is MNHNS and CDR2 is SASEGT. CDR3 in amino acids: CASSEAPEVFRNTIYF. DNA for the CDR3: TGTGCCAGCAGTGAAGCCCCTGAGGTATTCCGAAACACCATATATTTT.

V gene TRBV4-2 combines with J gene TRBJ2-5; no definite D call. Germline CDR1 LGHNA, CDR2 YNFKEQ. V was cut by 1 base and J by 3 bases, with 9 bases left in between. The CDR3 totals 14 residues. The CDR3 bases are TGTGCCAGCAGCCAAGGGGCAGAAGAAGAGACCCAGTACTTC. Its protein product is CASSQGAEEETQYF.

V is TRBV6-6 and J is TRBJ2-1, with 9 bases identical to TRBD2. Germline CDR1 reads MNHNY; CDR2 reads SVGAGI (reference sequence). V shed 5 bases and J 1 base; nucleotides not matched to a gene: 15. The CDR3 has 19 amino acids. This CDR3 reads CASSPERGARFRSYNEQFF. The CDR3, as DNA: TGTGCCAGCAGTCCAGAGCGGGGGGCTAGATTCCGGTCCTACAATGAGCAGTTCTTC.

For this clone: Other DNA sequences from this sample encode an identical CDR3 as well. The chain links TRBV29-1 to TRBJ1-1; 10 positions agree with TRBD1. This CDR3 has 13 residues. V was clipped by 1 base and J by 11 bases; unmatched bases: 7. Germline values: CDR1 SQVTM, CDR2 ANQGSEA. The CDR3 protein is CSVEAGTGEEAFF. The CDR3 DNA reads TGCAGCGTTGAAGCCGGGACAGGGGAAGAGGCTTTCTTT. The full variable domain, completed using reference TRBV29-1 and TRBJ1-1, is SAVISQKPSRDICQRGTSLTIQCQVDSQVTMMFWYRQQPGQSLTLIATANQGSEATYESGFVIDKFPISRPNLTFSTLTVSNMSPEDSSIYLCSVEAGTGEEAFFGQGTRLTVV.

V usage is TRBV2 and J usage is TRBJ1-6; D not certain. This CDR3 spans 14 amino acids. Per germline, CDR1 SNHLY and CDR2 FYNNEI. The V end was cut by 8 bases, the J end by 3 bases, with 11 bases between. CDR3 DNA: TGTGCCAGCGACTCCCGGGTCTATAATTCACCCCTCCACTTT. Translated: CASDSRVYNSPLHF.

This chain links TRBV9 with TRBJ1-2, with D tentatively TRBD1 (5 bases). The CDR3 totals 13 residues. Trimming stripped 4 bases from V and 7 bases from J, with 14 bases between. Germline CDR1 and CDR2: SGDLS and YYNGEE. CDR3 amino acids: CASSKGRGGGYTF. The CDR3, as DNA: TGTGCCAGCAGCAAAGGGAGGGGAGGTGGCTACACCTTC.

This rearrangement joins TRBV7-2 to TRBJ1-1; D is uncertain. The CDR3 runs 13 residues. Germline V lookup: CDR1 SGHTA, CDR2 FQGNSA. V lost 4 bases and J lost 1, with 7 bases in between. DNA of the CDR3: TGTGCCAGCAGCTCTGGGCAGAACACTGAAGCTTTCTTT. Its translation: CASSSGQNTEAFF.

The chain joins TRBV29-1 to TRBJ2-1, with a weak D call TRBD2 (5 bases). V lost 5 bases, J lost 7 bases, and 21 bases lay in between. The CDR3 contains 15 residues. Germline V gives CDR1 SQVTM, CDR2 ANQGSEA. The CDR3 reads CSVLSGGQVGNEQFF. As DNA, the CDR3 is TGCAGCGTTCTGTCGGGCGGGCAGGTCGGGAATGAGCAGTTCTTC.

The chain has TRBV5-1 and TRBJ2-7; D gene uncertain. V lost 0 bases, J lost 2 bases, and 6 bases lay in between. Germline assignment: CDR1 SGHRS and CDR2 YFSETQ. The CDR3 length is 13 residues. The CDR3 DNA reads as TGCGCCAGCAGCTTGGTTCCCACCTACGAGCAGTACTTC. This translates into CASSLVPTYEQYF.

J is TRBJ1-5 and V is TRBV5-3, with D maybe TRBD1 (5 bases). TRBV5-3 is an ORF, with its function uncertain. V dropped 0 bases and J dropped 6 bases, with 16 bases sitting between them. The CDR3 covers 16 residues. The CDR3 here is CARSLEGQGRCQPQHF. CDR3 DNA sequence: TGTGCCAGAAGCTTGGAGGGGCAGGGTCGGTGTCAGCCCCAGCATTTT.

This clone was picked up a small number of times. The chain combines TRBV12-2 with TRBJ2-1; the D call in the table, TRBD2, was not verified against the DNA. TRBV12-2 is termed a pseudogene. This CDR3 contains 19 residues. As DNA, the CDR3 is TGTGCAAGTCGTTCCCCGTTTCTAGCGGGGGATAGCTCCTACAATGAGCAGTTCTTC. This codes for CASRSPFLAGDSSYNEQFF.

The rearrangement links TRBV20-1 to TRBJ1-5; D is undetermined. CDR1 and CDR2 (germline): DFQATT, SNEGSKA (reference sequence). Trimming pared 3 bases from V and 6 bases from J, leaving 9 bases between. This CDR3 is 12 amino acids long. The CDR3 sequence: CSASELGQPQHF. CDR3 nucleotide sequence: TGCAGTGCTAGTGAGCTCGGTCAGCCCCAGCATTTT.

The chain carries TRBV5-1 and TRBJ1-1; D is ambiguous. The germline CDR1 and CDR2 sequences are SGHRS and YFSETQ. The CDR3 is 15 residues long. With 3 bases removed from V and 0 bases from J, the gap between germline ends came to 12 bases. CDR3 sequence reads: CASSWRARVNTEAFF. The CDR3 nucleotides read TGCGCCAGCAGCTGGAGGGCGAGGGTGAACACTGAAGCTTTCTTT.